The next 25 T cell receptor beta chains were all read from a single sample in a study of shared clonotypes between healthy human individuals. Libraries were prepared by immunoSEQ multiplex PCR; TCRdb keeps only in-frame clonotypes and omits some of them. This table holds nearly 1 million clones, approximately 80% found once. Sequences were obtained from memory CD4+ T cells sorted from blood. Subset described: CD45RA-negative fraction. These receptors were taken from a man aged 18 to 35 in good health.

The chain links TRBV5-1 to TRBJ1-2; 8 bases are shared with TRBD1. The CDR3 spans 14 residues. From germline, CDR1 is SGHRS and CDR2 YFSETQ. J gave up 2 bases and V 6 bases, and 6 bases lay outside the gene matches. This CDR3 reads CASNPTGGNYGYTF. The CDR3 coding sequence is TGCGCCAGCAACCCAACAGGGGGAAACTATGGCTACACCTTC. The whole variable domain, filled in from reference TRBV5-1 and TRBJ1-2, reads KAGVTQTPRYLIKTRGQQVTLSCSPISGHRSVSWYQQTPGQGLQFLFEYFSETQRNKGNFPGRFSGRQFSNSRSEMNVSTLELGDSALYLCASNPTGGNYGYTFGSGTRLTVV.

The J gene is TRBJ2-3, the V gene TRBV27; 11 bases line up with TRBD1. J was trimmed by 3 bases and V by 4 bases; bases with no gene match: 3. Germline loops: CDR1 MNHEY, CDR2 SMNVEV (reference sequence). The length of the CDR3 is 15 residues. The CDR3 sequence: CASSSGQGATDTQYF. CDR3 bases: TGTGCCAGCAGTTCAGGACAGGGGGCAACAGATACGCAGTATTTT.

This sequence joins TRBV28 and TRBJ1-5, with TRBD1 as a possible D gene (5 bases). Trimming shortened V by 4 bases and J by 2 bases, and 21 bases separated the two germline ends. This CDR3 has 18 residues. Germline CDR1 is MDHEN and CDR2 is SYDVKM. CDR3: CASSSLLSPDRRNQPQHF. The CDR3 nucleotides read TGTGCCAGCAGTTCCCTACTCAGCCCTGACAGACGCAATCAGCCCCAGCATTTT.

The gene calls are TRBV2 and TRBJ2-3, with 12 bases identical to TRBD2. Germline V gene data show CDR1 as SNHLY and CDR2 as FYNNEI. The CDR3 spans 16 residues. The V gene end was trimmed by 5 bases and the J gene end by 5 bases; junction bases not matched to a gene: 8. The CDR3 is CASSRRLAGVEDTQYF. The CDR3 DNA sequence: TGTGCCAGCAGTCGACGACTAGCGGGAGTTGAAGATACGCAGTATTTT.

This clone occurred a few times. The genes are TRBV7-6 and TRBJ2-5; D gene uncertain. Germline values: CDR1 SGHVS, CDR2 FNYEAQ. V was trimmed by 1 base and J by 13 bases, leaving 13 bases between them. The CDR3 runs to 12 residues. Here the CDR3 reads CASSLVVGLPYF. For the CDR3, the DNA is TGTGCCAGCAGCTTAGTCGTGGGTTTACCGTACTTC.

This chain connects TRBV28 to TRBJ2-6; the match to TRBD1 covers 7 bases. The CDR3 covers 17 residues. CDR1 MDHEN and CDR2 SYDVKM come from the germline V gene. Losses at the gene ends were 6 bases for V and 5 bases for J; bases not matched to a gene: 13. In DNA, the CDR3 is TGTGCCAGCAGCTTCACGTTGACAGGGTTTAGGGCCAACGTCCTGACTTTC. Encoded protein: CASSFTLTGFRANVLTF. Filled out from reference TRBV28 and TRBJ2-6, the complete variable domain reads DVKVTQSSRYLVKRTGEKVFLECVQDMDHENMFWYRQDPGLGLRLIYFSYDVKMKEKGDIPEGYSVSREKKERFSLILESASTNQTSMYLCASSFTLTGFRANVLTFGAGSRLTVL.

The chain has TRBV12-2 and TRBJ2-5; the tabulated D call, TRBD2, remains unverified against the DNA. TRBV12-2 is termed a pseudogene. CDR3 length equals 17 residues. CDR3: CASRLVALGRKGETQYF. The CDR3 DNA is TGTGCAAGTCGCTTAGTAGCTCTGGGTCGGAAAGGTGAGACCCAGTACTTC.

The CDR3 sequence: CASSRDRANEKLFF. For the CDR3, the DNA is TGTGCCAGCAGCCGGGACAGGGCAAATGAAAAACTGTTTTTT. This chain connects TRBV5-4 to TRBJ1-4, with TRBD1 matching 9 bases. V lost 4 bases, J lost 5 bases, and 3 bases stayed unmatched. The CDR3 consists of 14 residues. The germline CDR1 and CDR2 sequences are SGHNT and YYREEE (reference sequence).

The rearrangement joins TRBV6-4 to TRBJ2-2; perhaps TRBD2 as D (5 bases). The germline CDR1 and CDR2 sequences are MRHNA and SNTAGT. Trimming cost V 3 bases and J 5 bases, with 7 bases left between them. The CDR3 has 13 residues. CDR3 sequence reads: CASSEGGTGELFF. The CDR3 bases are TGTGCCAGCAGTGAAGGCGGGACCGGGGAGCTGTTTTTT.

The genes are TRBV10-2 and TRBJ1-3, with D tentatively TRBD1 (5 bases). Germline lookup yields CDR1 WSHSY and CDR2 SAAADI. With 2 bases removed from V and 4 bases from J, the gap between germline ends came to 24 bases. The CDR3 totals 19 residues. The CDR3 is CASSEPPQGPLVRGNTIYF. DNA for the CDR3: TGCGCCAGCAGTGAGCCCCCCCAGGGCCCGCTAGTGAGAGGAAACACCATATATTTT.

This clone was counted a single time. The chain joins TRBV14 to TRBJ1-1, with 7 bases fitting TRBD1. Trimming removed 0 bases from V and 7 bases from J; junction bases left unmatched: 8. Germline V gene lookup returns CDR1 SGHDN and CDR2 FVKESK. This CDR3 is 15 amino acids long. The CDR3 region has the DNA TGTGCCAGCAGCCAAGATCCAAGGGGGCGGAGTGAAGCTTTCTTT. Amino acids: CASSQDPRGRSEAFF.

The V and J genes are TRBV9 and TRBJ1-2; 9 positions match TRBD1. This CDR3 region has 17 residues. Germline CDR1 SGDLS, CDR2 YYNGEE. The junction had 13 bases not matched to a gene; V was cut back by 0 bases and J by 7 bases. CDR3 in DNA: TGTGCCAGCAGCGTAGGGGTCGGGGACAGGGTTCCACGTGGCTACACCTTC. Residues: CASSVGVGDRVPRGYTF. The whole variable domain, remainder taken from reference TRBV9 and TRBJ1-2, is DSGVTQTPKHLITATGQRVTLRCSPRSGDLSVYWYQQSLDQGLQFLIQYYNGEERAKGNILERFSAQQFPDLHSELNLSSLELGDSALYFCASSVGVGDRVPRGYTFGSGTRLTVV.

This clone was seen more than once but under ten times. The gene calls are TRBV11-2 and TRBJ2-7, with 12 bases that match TRBD2. V was clipped by 7 bases and J by 4 bases; unmatched bases: 11. Germline values: CDR1 SGHAT, CDR2 FQNNGV. The CDR3 sequence is 16 residues long. The CDR3 is CASTLGRLAGVYEQYF. The CDR3 DNA is TGTGCCAGCACATTAGGAAGACTAGCGGGAGTTTACGAGCAGTACTTC.

A remark on this clone: A clone one base away is much larger, so this may be a read error. Different DNA sequences within this sample yield the same CDR3. The chain carries TRBV6-1 and TRBJ1-1; TRBD1 matches at 8 bases. The CDR3 loop spans 13 amino acids. The V and J ends lost 6 bases and 2 bases, in that order; junction bases with no gene match: 2. Per the germline V gene, CDR1 is MNHNS and CDR2 is SASEGT. The CDR3 DNA reads as TGTGCCAGCAGCGGACAGGGAAACACTGAAGCTTTCTTT. This sequence encodes CASSGQGNTEAFF.

The J gene is TRBJ1-6, the V gene TRBV9; D ambiguous. Germline V gene sequence: CDR1 SGDLS, CDR2 YYNGEE. The V end lost 0 bases, the J end lost 10 bases, and 8 bases lay between the germline ends. The CDR3 loop spans 13 amino acids. The CDR3 nucleotides read TGTGCCAGCAGCGTAGCGTTAGAGTCACCCCTCCACTTT. Residues: CASSVALESPLHF.

The chain joins TRBV19 to TRBJ2-1; no clear D. V dropped 6 bases and J dropped 7 bases, with 7 bases sitting between them. In germline, CDR1 is LNHDA, CDR2 SQIVND (reference sequence). This CDR3 region has 11 residues. As DNA, the CDR3 is TGTGCCAGTAGGCAGTGGAATGAGCAGTTCTTC. Translated: CASRQWNEQFF.

This chain connects TRBV7-9 to TRBJ1-1, with D unresolved. Per the germline V gene, CDR1 is SEHNR and CDR2 is FQNEAQ (reference sequence). Trimming removed 5 bases from V and 1 base from J, with 11 bases in between. The CDR3 length is 14 residues. Here the CDR3 DNA reads TGTGCCAGCAGCAACCGAGGCGCGAACACTGAAGCTTTCTTT. Encoded protein: CASSNRGANTEAFF.

This clone was recorded only once. The chain joins TRBV5-1 to TRBJ2-1; 8 bases match TRBD1. This CDR3 has 13 amino acids. Per the germline V gene, CDR1 is SGHRS and CDR2 is YFSETQ. Trimming removed 0 bases from V and 15 bases from J; junction bases left unmatched: 8. This CDR3 reads CASSLGDRPMSFF. CDR3 nucleotides: TGCGCCAGCAGCTTGGGGGACAGGCCTATGTCGTTCTTC.

As for this clone: Since a much larger clone is just one base distant, this may be a read error. V is TRBV6-6 and J is TRBJ1-1; D is ambiguous. The length of the CDR3 is 13 residues. The germline CDR1 and CDR2 sequences are MNHNY and SVGAGI (reference sequence). The V end was cut by 6 bases, the J end by 1 base, with 9 bases between. The chain's CDR3 is CASSLRQNTEAFF. The CDR3 region has the DNA TGTGCCAGCAGCCTCAGACAGAACACTGAAGCTTTCTTT.

The V call is TRBV4-1, the J call TRBJ2-7, with TRBD2 identical over 10 bases. From germline, CDR1 is MGHRA and CDR2 YSYEKL. The CDR3 spans 15 residues. V was clipped by 1 base and J by 9 bases; unmatched bases: 9. The CDR3, as DNA: TGCGCCAGCAGCCAAGCCTCTAGCGGGAGTTATTCGCAGTACTTC. Encoded protein: CASSQASSGSYSQYF.

The chain joins TRBV30 to TRBJ2-7; 8 positions agree with TRBD1. The CDR3 length is 13 residues. Germline CDR1 GTSNPN, CDR2 SVGIG (reference sequence). V trimming: 1 base; J trimming: 6 bases; junction bases outside the gene matches: 5. The chain's CDR3 is CAWSGQGASEQYF. The CDR3 region has the DNA TGTGCCTGGAGTGGTCAGGGGGCATCCGAGCAGTACTTC.

V is TRBV21-1 and J is TRBJ1-2; the table's D call, TRBD1, was not checked against the DNA. TRBV21-1 is tagged as a pseudogene. CDR3 length: 13 amino acids. The CDR3 DNA reads as TGTGCCAGCACGGGCAGGGGCGTAGTTGGCTACACCTTC. This codes for CASTGRGVVGYTF.

The CDR3 here is CASSGAGVINQPQHF. The CDR3 DNA reads TGTGCCAGCAGTGGGGCTGGGGTGATAAATCAGCCCCAGCATTTT. The chain uses TRBV28 and TRBJ1-5, with D possibly being TRBD1 (5 bases). Per the germline V gene, CDR1 is MDHEN and CDR2 is SYDVKM. The CDR3 has 15 residues. Trimming pared 5 bases from V and 4 bases from J, leaving 15 bases between.

V is TRBV6-1 and J is TRBJ1-2; 9 nucleotides line up with TRBD1. This CDR3 region has 15 residues. From germline, CDR1 is MNHNS and CDR2 SASEGT. Unmatched junction bases numbered 8, after V lost 2 bases and J lost 7 bases. The CDR3 DNA reads as TGTGCCAGCAGTGAATATGAGGGACAGGGTACTGGCTACACCTTC. This codes for CASSEYEGQGTGYTF.

The gene calls are TRBV27 and TRBJ2-7; D remains unclear. The V end lost 2 bases, the J end lost 5 bases, and 10 bases lay between the germline ends. The CDR3 contains 13 residues. Per the germline V gene, CDR1 is MNHEY and CDR2 is SMNVEV (reference sequence). In DNA, the CDR3 is TGTGCCAGCAGTTTAGTCGTGCGCGACGAGCAGTACTTC. It codes for CASSLVVRDEQYF.